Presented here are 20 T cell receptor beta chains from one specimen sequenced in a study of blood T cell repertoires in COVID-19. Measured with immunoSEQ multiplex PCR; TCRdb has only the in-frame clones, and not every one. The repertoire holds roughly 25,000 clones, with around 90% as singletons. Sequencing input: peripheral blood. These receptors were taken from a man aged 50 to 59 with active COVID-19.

The CDR3: CASSPRTGEREKLFF. The CDR3 nucleotides are TGCGCCAGCAGCCCCCGGACAGGGGAGCGGGAAAAACTGTTTTTT. The chain combines TRBV5-1 with TRBJ1-4; TRBD1 aligns across 9 bases. Germline V CDR1 and CDR2: SGHRS, YFSETQ. With 4 bases clipped from V and 8 bases from J, the junction kept 9 bases outside the gene matches. The CDR3 extends over 15 amino acids.

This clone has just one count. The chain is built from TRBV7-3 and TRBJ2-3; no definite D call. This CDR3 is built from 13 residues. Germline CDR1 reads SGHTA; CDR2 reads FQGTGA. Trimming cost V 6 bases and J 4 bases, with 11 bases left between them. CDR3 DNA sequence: TGTGCCAGCAGTATCGTTGCGTCAGATACGCAGTATTTT. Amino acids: CASSIVASDTQYF.

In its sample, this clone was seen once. The CDR3 protein is CASSPPPGVEAFF. CDR3 bases: TGTGCCAGCAGTCCCCCTCCGGGGGTAGAGGCTTTCTTT. This chain links TRBV12-3 or TRBV12-4 with TRBJ1-1, with D maybe TRBD1 (5 bases). This CDR3 spans 13 amino acids. Trimming cost V 5 bases and J 11 bases, with 18 bases left between them.

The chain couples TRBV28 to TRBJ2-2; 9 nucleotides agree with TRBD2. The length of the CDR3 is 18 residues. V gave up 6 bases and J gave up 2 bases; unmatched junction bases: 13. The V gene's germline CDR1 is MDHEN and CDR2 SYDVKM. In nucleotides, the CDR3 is TGTGCCAGCAGCCTAGCGGGGCCCACCAGGGACAACACCGGGGAGCTGTTTTTT. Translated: CASSLAGPTRDNTGELFF.

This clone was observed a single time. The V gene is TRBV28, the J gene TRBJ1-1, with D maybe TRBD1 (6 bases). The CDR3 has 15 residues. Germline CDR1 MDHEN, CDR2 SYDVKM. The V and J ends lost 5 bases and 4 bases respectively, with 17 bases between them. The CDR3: CASSLIQGRVTEAFF. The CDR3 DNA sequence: TGTGCCAGCAGTCTAATACAGGGTCGGGTCACTGAAGCTTTCTTT. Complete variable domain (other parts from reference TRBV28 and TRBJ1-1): DVKVTQSSRYLVKRTGEKVFLECVQDMDHENMFWYRQDPGLGLRLIYFSYDVKMKEKGDIPEGYSVSREKKERFSLILESASTNQTSMYLCASSLIQGRVTEAFFGQGTRLTVV.

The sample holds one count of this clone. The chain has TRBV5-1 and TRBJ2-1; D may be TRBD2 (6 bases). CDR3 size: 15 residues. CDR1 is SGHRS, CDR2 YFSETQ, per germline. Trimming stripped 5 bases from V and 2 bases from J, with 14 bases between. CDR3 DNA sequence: TGCGCCAGCAGAATGGTGGGACTCCCCTACAATGAGCAGTTCTTC. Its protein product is CASRMVGLPYNEQFF. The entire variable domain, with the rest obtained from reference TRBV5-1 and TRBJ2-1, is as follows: KAGVTQTPRYLIKTRGQQVTLSCSPISGHRSVSWYQQTPGQGLQFLFEYFSETQRNKGNFPGRFSGRQFSNSRSEMNVSTLELGDSALYLCASRMVGLPYNEQFFGPGTRLTVL.

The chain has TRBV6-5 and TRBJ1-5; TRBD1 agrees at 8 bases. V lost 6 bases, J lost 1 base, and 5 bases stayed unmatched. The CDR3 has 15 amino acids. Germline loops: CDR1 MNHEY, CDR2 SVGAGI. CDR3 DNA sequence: TGTGCCAGCAGCGAGGACAGGGCCAGCAATCAGCCCCAGCATTTT. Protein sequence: CASSEDRASNQPQHF.

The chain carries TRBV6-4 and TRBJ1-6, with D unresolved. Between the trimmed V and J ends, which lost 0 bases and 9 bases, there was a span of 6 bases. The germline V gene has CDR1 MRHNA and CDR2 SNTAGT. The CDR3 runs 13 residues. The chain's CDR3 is CASSDSTGSPLHF. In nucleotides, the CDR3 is TGTGCCAGCAGTGACTCTACGGGTTCACCCCTCCACTTT.

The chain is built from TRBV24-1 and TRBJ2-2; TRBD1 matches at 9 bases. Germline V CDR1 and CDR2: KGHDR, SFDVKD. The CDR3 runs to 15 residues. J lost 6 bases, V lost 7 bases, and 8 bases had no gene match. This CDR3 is CATSQLTGGAGELFF. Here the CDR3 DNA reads TGTGCCACCAGCCAATTGACAGGGGGGGCCGGGGAGCTGTTTTTT.

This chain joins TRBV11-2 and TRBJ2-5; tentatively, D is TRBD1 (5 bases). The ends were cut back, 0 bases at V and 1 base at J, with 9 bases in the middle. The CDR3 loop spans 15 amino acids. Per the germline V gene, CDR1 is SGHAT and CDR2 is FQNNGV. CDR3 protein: CASSLDRTGQETQYF. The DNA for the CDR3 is TGTGCCAGCAGCTTAGATCGTACAGGCCAAGAGACCCAGTACTTC.

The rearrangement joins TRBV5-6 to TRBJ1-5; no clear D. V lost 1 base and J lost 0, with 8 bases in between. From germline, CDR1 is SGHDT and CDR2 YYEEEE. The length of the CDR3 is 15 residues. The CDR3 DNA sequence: TGTGCCAGCAGCTTGCGCGGATATAGCAATCAGCCCCAGCATTTT. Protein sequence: CASSLRGYSNQPQHF.

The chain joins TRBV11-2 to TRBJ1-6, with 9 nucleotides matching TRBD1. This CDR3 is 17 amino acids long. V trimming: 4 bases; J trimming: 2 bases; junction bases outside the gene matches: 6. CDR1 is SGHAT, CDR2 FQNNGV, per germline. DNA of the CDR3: TGTGCCAGCAGCTCCCTCAGGACAGGGGCCTATAATTCACCCCTCCACTTT. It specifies CASSSLRTGAYNSPLHF.

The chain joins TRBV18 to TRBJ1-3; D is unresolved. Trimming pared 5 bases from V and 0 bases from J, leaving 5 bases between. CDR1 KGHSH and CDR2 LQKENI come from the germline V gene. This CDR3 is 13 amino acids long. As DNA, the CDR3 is TGTGCCAGCTCAACAGCCTCTGGAAACACCATATATTTT. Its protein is CASSTASGNTIYF.

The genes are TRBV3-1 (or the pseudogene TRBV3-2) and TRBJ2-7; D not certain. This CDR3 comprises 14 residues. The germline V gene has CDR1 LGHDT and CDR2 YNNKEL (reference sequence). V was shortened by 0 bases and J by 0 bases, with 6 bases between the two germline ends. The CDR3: CASSQDPFSYEQYV. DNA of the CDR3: TGTGCCAGCAGCCAAGATCCCTTCTCCTACGAGCAGTACGTC.

CDR3 coding DNA: TGTGCCAGCAGCTCCCATCAGTTAGGGCTAGCGGGAGGGAAAAATGAGCAGTTCTTC. Its translation is CASSSHQLGLAGGKNEQFF. The chain has TRBV14 and TRBJ2-1, with 12 positions matching TRBD2. The CDR3 sequence is 19 residues long. CDR1 and CDR2 (germline): SGHDN, FVKESK. V was pared by 5 bases and J by 7 bases, with 18 bases of the junction left unmatched.

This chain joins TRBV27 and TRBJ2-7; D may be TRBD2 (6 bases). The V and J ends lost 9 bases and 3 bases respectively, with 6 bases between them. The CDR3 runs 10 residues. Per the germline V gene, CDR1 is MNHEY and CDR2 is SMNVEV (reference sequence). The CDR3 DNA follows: TGTGCCAGGACTAGCTACGAGCAGTACGTC. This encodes CARTSYEQYV.

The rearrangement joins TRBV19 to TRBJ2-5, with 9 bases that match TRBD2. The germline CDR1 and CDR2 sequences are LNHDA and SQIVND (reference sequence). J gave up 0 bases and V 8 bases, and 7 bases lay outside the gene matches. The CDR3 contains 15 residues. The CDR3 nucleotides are TGTGCCAGTTCGGCTAGCGGGATGTACCAAGAGACCCAGTACTTC. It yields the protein CASSASGMYQETQYF.

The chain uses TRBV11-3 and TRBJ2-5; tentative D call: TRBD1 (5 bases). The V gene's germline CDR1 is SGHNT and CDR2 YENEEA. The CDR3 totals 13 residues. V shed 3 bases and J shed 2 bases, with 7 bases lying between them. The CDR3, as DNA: TGTGCCAGCAGCTTCCAGGGACAAGAGACCCAGTACTTC. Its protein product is CASSFQGQETQYF.

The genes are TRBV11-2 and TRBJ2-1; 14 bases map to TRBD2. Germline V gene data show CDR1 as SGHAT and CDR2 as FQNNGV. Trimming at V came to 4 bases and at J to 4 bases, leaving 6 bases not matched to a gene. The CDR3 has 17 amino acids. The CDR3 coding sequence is TGTGCCAGCAGCTCCCGGGGACTAGCGGGAGCGTACAATGAGCAGTTCTTC. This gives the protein CASSSRGLAGAYNEQFF.

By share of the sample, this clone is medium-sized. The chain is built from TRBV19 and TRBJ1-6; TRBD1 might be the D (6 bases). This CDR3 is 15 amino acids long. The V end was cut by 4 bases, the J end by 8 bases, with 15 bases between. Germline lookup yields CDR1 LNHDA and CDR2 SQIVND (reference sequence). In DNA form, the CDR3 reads TGTGCCAGTAGTAGAATAGACAGGCCTGATTCACCCCTCCACTTT. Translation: CASSRIDRPDSPLHF.